This record looks at one T cell receptor beta chain sequence and its context. Germline CDR1 reads MNHEY; CDR2 reads SMNVEV (reference sequence). Trimming cost V 5 bases and J 7 bases; bases outside gene matches: 22. The CDR3 runs to 19 residues. This PCR relied on a set of 60 Vbeta primers and 13 Jbeta primers. Assay: immunoSEQ multiplex PCR; the TCRdb copy retains only in-frame clones and omits some. The data show 100,000 or so clones, over 75% seen once. The data originate from a study of cytomegalovirus exposure and HLA in healthy donors. The sequence derives from a man aged 35-49 years in good health and CMV-seropositive. This chain uses TRBV27 with TRBJ1-4, with 7 bases matching TRBD1. The sample consisted of PBMCs. In nucleotides, the CDR3 is TGTGCCAGCAGTCCATTTGCCCTAGGAGGGGGGACAGCCTCTGAAAAACTGTTTTTT. Its protein is CASSPFALGGGTASEKLFF.